The TCR beta chain under discussion was sequenced for a study of control samples from healthy donors and cancer patients. Assay: immunoSEQ multiplex PCR; the TCRdb copy retains only in-frame clones and omits some. The sample holds around 130,000 clones; nearly 90% are singletons and the top ten take 3% to 3.5%. Source material: blood. This TCR was sampled from a man aged 50 to 59 in good health.

CDR3 protein: CASSLGPGNTGELFF. DNA of the CDR3: TGTGCCAGCAGCTTAGGACCAGGGAACACCGGGGAGCTGTTTTTT. This chain joins TRBV7-9 and TRBJ2-2, with no clear D. V gave up 1 base and J gave up 1 base, with 7 bases separating them. The CDR3 length is 15 residues. Germline CDR1 and CDR2: SEHNR and FQNEAQ (reference sequence).